Described below is a single T cell receptor beta chain sequence and its context. Alongside a J-beta primer mix, a sample-barcoded 5' primer served in a second PCR lasting about 7 to 11 cycles. TCRdb reanalysed the 5' RACE reads using MiXCR and keeps one entry per CDR3 protein. The sample has approximately 1.5 million distinct CDR3 sequences, 35% to 45% seen once. V lost 5 bases to trimming and J lost 2 bases; unmatched junction nucleotides: 4. The CDR3 contains 14 residues. These data are taken from a study of blood T cells in healthy people across ages. The sequencing sample was made of blood. This clonotype was obtained from a woman aged 18-35 years in good health. The J gene is TRBJ2-5, the V gene TRBV12-3 or TRBV12-4; 8 nucleotides line up with TRBD1. DNA for the CDR3: TGTGCCAGCAGTAGACGACAGGGGCAAGAGACCCAGTACTTC. Protein: CASSRRQGQETQYF.